This T cell receptor beta chain was captured by sequencing in a study of spatial heterogeneity in lung cancer. As to time point: blood at routine non-recurrence follow-up after resection. There are 19 residues in the CDR3. The V and J ends lost 8 bases and 0 bases respectively, with 26 bases between them. The V gene's germline CDR1 is SGHTA and CDR2 FQGNSA. In TCRdb, the 5' RACE reads were re-called with MiXCR into one record per CDR3 protein. Among about 94,000 distinct CDR3 sequences listed, 15% to 20% were seen once. The starting material was PBMCs, obtained at follow-up. The V gene is TRBV7-2, the J gene TRBJ2-1; maybe TRBD1 (5 bases). The TCR comes from a male donor with early-stage non-small cell lung cancer. For the CDR3, the DNA is TGTGCCAGCGGCCCTTCCGAGAACAGGCCCTGGAGCTCCTACAATGAGCAGTTCTTC. Amino acid sequence: CASGPSENRPWSSYNEQFF.